This T cell receptor beta chain was recovered during a study of control samples from healthy donors and cancer patients. Profiling relied on immunoSEQ multiplex PCR, and the TCRdb table lists in-frame clones only, not all of them. The table includes roughly 180,000 clones, approximately 92% detected once. This CDR3 contains 14 residues. With 7 bases removed from V and 0 bases from J, the gap between germline ends came to 15 bases. Germline V CDR1 and CDR2: SQVTM, ANQGSEA. Sequences were obtained from blood. This TCR derives from a woman in her thirties or forties in good health. This chain connects TRBV29-1 to TRBJ1-1, with D uncertain. CDR3 region: CSAQVGLMNTEAFF. The CDR3 DNA is TGCAGCGCTCAGGTTGGGCTTATGAACACTGAAGCTTTCTTT.